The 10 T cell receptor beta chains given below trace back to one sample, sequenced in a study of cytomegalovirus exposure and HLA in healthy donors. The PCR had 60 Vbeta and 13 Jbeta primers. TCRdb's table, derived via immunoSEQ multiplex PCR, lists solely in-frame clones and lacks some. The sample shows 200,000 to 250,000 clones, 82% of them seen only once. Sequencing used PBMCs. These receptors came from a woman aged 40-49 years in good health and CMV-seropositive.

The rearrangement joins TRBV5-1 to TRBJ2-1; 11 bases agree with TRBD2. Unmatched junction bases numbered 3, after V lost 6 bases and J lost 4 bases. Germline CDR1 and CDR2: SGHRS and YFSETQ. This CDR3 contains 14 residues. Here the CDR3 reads CASKTSGEYNEQFF. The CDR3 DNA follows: TGCGCCAGCAAGACTAGCGGGGAGTACAATGAGCAGTTCTTC.

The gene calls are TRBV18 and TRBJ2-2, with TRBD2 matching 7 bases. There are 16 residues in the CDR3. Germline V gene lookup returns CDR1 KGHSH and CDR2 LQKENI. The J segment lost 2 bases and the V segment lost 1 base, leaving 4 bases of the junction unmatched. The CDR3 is CASSPRRGINTGELFF. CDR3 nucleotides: TGTGCCAGCTCACCACGGCGGGGGATTAACACCGGGGAGCTGTTTTTT.

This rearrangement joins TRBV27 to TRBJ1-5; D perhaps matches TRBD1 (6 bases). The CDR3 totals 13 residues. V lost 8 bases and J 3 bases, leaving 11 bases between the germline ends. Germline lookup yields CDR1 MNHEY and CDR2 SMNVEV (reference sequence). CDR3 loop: CASHGGANQPQHF. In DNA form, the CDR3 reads TGTGCCAGCCACGGGGGGGCCAATCAGCCCCAGCATTTT.

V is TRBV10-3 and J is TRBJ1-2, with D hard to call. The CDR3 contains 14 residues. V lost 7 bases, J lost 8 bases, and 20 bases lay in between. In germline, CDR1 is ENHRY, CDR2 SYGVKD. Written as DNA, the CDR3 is TGTGCCATCACCGACAACTTCGGAGGCGGGGGCTACACCTTC. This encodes CAITDNFGGGGYTF.

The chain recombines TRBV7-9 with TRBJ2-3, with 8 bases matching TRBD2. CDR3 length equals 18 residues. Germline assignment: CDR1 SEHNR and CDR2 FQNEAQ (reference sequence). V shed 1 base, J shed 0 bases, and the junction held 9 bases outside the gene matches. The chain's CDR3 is CASSLEYGASGSTDTQYF. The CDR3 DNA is TGTGCCAGCAGCTTAGAATACGGGGCTAGCGGGAGCACAGATACGCAGTATTTT.

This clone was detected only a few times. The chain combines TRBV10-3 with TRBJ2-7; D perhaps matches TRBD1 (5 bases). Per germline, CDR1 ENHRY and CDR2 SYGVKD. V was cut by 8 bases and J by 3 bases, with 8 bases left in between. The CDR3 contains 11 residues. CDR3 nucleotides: TGTGCCATCCGACAGAACTACGAGCAGTACTTC. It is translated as CAIRQNYEQYF.

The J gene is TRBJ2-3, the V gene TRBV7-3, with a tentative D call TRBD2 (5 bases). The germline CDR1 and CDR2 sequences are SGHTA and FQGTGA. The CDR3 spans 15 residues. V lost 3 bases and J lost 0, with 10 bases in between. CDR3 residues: CASSLAGHSTDTQYF. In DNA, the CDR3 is TGTGCCAGCAGCTTGGCGGGCCATAGCACAGATACGCAGTATTTT.

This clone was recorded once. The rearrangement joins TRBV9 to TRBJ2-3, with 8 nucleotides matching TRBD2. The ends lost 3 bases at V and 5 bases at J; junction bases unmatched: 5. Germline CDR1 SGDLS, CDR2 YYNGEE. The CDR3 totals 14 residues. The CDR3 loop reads CASSGTSILDTQYF. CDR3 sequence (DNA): TGTGCCAGCAGCGGGACTAGCATTTTAGATACGCAGTATTTT.

The CDR3 spells CASSLGQEETQYF. The CDR3 nucleotides are TGTGCCAGCAGTTTAGGACAGGAAGAGACCCAGTACTTC. The gene calls are TRBV28 and TRBJ2-5, with 7 bases lining up with TRBD1. Trimming at V came to 2 bases and at J to 3 bases, leaving 0 bases not matched to a gene. This CDR3 contains 13 residues. Germline CDR1 reads MDHEN; CDR2 reads SYDVKM.

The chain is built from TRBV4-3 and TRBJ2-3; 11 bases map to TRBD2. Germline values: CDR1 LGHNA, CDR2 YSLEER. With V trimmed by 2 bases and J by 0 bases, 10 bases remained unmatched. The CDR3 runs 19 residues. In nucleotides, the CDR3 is TGCGCCAGCAGCCAACACACGTTGACTAGCGGGGCTAGCACAGATACGCAGTATTTT. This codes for CASSQHTLTSGASTDTQYF.